This T cell receptor beta chain was obtained from a study of metastatic and nonmetastatic thyroid tumors. Turning to the study itself: The comparison covered peripheral blood and tumor or nodule tissue in malignant and benign thyroid patients.

TCRdb re-clonotyped the PCR reads via MiXCR. The sample yields roughly 25,000 clones, 24% seen once. V was clipped by 4 bases and J by 5 bases, with 15 bases between them. This CDR3 region has 14 residues. At least ten counts were recorded for this clone. All patients reached thyroid surgery having received no treatment beforehand. The sample taken for sequencing was tumor tissue. The receptor was isolated from a male donor with papillary thyroid cancer or a benign thyroid nodule (not recorded which). Some clones in this sample may be carry-over from other donors' samples. The genes are TRBV12-3 or TRBV12-4 and TRBJ2-7; perhaps TRBD1 as D (6 bases). CDR3 nucleotide sequence: TGTGCCAGCAGTTCCCAAACAGGGTCCCACGAGCAGTACTTC. Encoded protein: CASSSQTGSHEQYF.